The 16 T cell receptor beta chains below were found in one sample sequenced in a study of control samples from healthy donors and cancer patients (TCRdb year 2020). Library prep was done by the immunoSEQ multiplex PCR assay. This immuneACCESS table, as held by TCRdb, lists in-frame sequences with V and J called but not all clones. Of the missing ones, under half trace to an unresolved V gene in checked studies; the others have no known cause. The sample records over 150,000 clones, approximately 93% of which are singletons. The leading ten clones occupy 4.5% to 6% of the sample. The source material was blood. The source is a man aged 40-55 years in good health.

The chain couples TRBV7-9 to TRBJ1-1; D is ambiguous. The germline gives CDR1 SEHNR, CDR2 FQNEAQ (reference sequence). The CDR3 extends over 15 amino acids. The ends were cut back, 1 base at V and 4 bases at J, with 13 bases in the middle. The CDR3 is CASSLGNQKSTEAFF. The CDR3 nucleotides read TGTGCCAGCAGCTTAGGCAATCAGAAGAGCACTGAAGCTTTCTTT.

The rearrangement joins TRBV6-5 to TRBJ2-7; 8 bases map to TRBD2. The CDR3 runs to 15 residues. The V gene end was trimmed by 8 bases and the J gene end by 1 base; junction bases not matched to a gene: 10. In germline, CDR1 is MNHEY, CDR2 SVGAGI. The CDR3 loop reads CASFGGGGGSYEQYF. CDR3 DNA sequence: TGTGCCAGCTTCGGGGGGGGTGGAGGATCCTACGAGCAGTACTTC.

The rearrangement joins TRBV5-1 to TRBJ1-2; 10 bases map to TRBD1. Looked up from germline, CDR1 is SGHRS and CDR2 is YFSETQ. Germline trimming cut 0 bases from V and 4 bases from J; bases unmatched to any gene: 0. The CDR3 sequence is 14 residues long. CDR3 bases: TGCGCCAGCAGCTTGGGACAGGGGGCCTATGGCTACACCTTC. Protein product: CASSLGQGAYGYTF.

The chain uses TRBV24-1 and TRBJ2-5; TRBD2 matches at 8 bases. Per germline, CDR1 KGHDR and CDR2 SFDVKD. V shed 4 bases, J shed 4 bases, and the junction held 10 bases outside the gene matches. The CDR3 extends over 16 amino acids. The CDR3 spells CATSDPGGENGETQYF. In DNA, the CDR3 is TGTGCCACCAGTGACCCCGGGGGGGAGAATGGAGAGACCCAGTACTTC.

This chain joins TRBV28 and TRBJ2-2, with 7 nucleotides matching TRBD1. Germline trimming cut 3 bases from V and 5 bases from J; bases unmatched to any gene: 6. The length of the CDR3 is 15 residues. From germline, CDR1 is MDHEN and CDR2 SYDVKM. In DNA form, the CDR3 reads TGTGCCAGCAGTTTCAGGGGGATGAGAACCGGGGAGCTGTTTTTT. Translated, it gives CASSFRGMRTGELFF.

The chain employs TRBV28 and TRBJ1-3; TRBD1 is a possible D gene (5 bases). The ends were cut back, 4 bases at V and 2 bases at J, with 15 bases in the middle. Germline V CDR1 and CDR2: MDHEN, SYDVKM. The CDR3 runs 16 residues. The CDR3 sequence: CASSSPAKGTGNTIYF. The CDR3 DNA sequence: TGTGCCAGCAGTTCACCCGCCAAGGGGACTGGAAACACCATATATTTT. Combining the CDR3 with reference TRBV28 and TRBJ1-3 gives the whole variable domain DVKVTQSSRYLVKRTGEKVFLECVQDMDHENMFWYRQDPGLGLRLIYFSYDVKMKEKGDIPEGYSVSREKKERFSLILESASTNQTSMYLCASSSPAKGTGNTIYFGEGSWLTVV.

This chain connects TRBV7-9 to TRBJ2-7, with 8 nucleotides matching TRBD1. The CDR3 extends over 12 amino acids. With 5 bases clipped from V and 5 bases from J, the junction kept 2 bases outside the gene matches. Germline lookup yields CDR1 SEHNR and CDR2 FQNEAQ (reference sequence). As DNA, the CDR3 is TGTGCCAGCAGCCAGACAGGGGACGAGCAGTACTTC. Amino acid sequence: CASSQTGDEQYF.

Here the CDR3 reads CSVLAEVRRGNTIYF. CDR3 in DNA: TGCAGCGTTCTCGCGGAAGTTCGGCGTGGAAACACCATATATTTT. V gene TRBV29-1 combines with J gene TRBJ1-3; D not certain. The CDR3 covers 15 residues. Between the trimmed V and J ends, which lost 5 bases and 3 bases, there was a span of 17 bases. The germline gives CDR1 SQVTM, CDR2 ANQGSEA.

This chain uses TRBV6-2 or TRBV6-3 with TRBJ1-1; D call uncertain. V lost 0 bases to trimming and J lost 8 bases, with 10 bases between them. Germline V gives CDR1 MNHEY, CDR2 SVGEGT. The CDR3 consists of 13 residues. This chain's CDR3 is CASSYSAGMEAFF. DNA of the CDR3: TGTGCCAGCAGTTACTCGGCGGGAATGGAAGCTTTCTTT.

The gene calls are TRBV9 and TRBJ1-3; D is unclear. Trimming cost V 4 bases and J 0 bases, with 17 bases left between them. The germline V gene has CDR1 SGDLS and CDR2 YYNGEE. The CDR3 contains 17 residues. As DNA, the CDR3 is TGTGCCAGCAGCACAGACTTGCAGAAAATCTCTGGAAACACCATATATTTT. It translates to CASSTDLQKISGNTIYF.

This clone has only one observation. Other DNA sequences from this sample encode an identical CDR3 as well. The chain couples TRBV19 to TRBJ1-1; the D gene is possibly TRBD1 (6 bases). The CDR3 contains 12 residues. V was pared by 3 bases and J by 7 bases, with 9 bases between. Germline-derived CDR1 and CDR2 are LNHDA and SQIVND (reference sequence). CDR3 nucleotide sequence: TGTGCCAGTAGTATCGGACAGCTTGAAGCTTTCTTT. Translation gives CASSIGQLEAFF. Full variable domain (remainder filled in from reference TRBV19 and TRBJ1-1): DGGITQSPKYLFRKEGQNVTLSCEQNLNHDAMYWYRQDPGQGLRLIYYSQIVNDFQKGDIAEGYSVSREKKESFPLTVTSAQKNPTAFYLCASSIGQLEAFFGQGTRLTVV.

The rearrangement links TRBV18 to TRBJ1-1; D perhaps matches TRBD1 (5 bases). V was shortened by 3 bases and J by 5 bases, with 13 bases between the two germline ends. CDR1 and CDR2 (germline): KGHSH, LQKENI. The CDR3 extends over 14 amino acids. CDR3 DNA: TGTGCCAGCTCACCTGGGGGTTCAGGGACTGAAGCTTTCTTT. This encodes CASSPGGSGTEAFF.

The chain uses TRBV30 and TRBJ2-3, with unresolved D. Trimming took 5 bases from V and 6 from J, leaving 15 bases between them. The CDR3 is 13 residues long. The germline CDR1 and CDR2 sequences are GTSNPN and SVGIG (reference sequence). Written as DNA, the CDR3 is TGTGCCTGGGCAGTGGTGACCGGCGATACGCAGTATTTT. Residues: CAWAVVTGDTQYF. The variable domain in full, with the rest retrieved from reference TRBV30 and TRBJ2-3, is SQTIHQWPATLVQPVGSPLSLECTVEGTSNPNLYWYRQAAGRGLQLLFYSVGIGQISSEVPQNLSASRPQDRQFILSSKKLLLSDSGFYLCAWAVVTGDTQYFGPGTRLTVL.

In DNA, the CDR3 is TGTGCCTGGAGTGTACGGGGGACTAGCGGACTAACGAACACCGGGGAGCTGTTTTTT. Translation: CAWSVRGTSGLTNTGELFF. The chain has TRBV30 and TRBJ2-2; 11 bases agree with TRBD2. The CDR3 length is 19 residues. From germline, CDR1 is GTSNPN and CDR2 SVGIG (reference sequence). V dropped 0 bases and J dropped 0; count of bases not matched to a gene: 9.

The CDR3 DNA sequence: TGCGCCTCCCATCGGGGGGACCAAGAGACCCAGTACTTC. It yields the protein CASHRGDQETQYF. The chain recombines TRBV5-1 with TRBJ2-5, with 7 bases aligning to TRBD2. J lost 0 bases, V lost 10 bases, and 6 bases had no gene match. This CDR3 has 13 amino acids. The germline V gene has CDR1 SGHRS and CDR2 YFSETQ.

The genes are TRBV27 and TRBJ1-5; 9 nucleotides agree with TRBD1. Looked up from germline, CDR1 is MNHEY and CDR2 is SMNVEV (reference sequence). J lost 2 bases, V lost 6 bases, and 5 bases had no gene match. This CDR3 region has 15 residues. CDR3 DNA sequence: TGTGCCAGCAGACCGGGACAGGGCCGCAATCAGCCCCAGCATTTT. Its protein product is CASRPGQGRNQPQHF.